Following are 19 T cell receptor beta chains from one sample sequenced in a study of regulatory T cells in long-lasting Graves disease. Time point described: persistent/refractory GD, antithyroid drugs over 5 years with positive TRAb. From RNA extracted from PBMCs, the TCR library was made. Assembly of TCR beta libraries relied on iRepertoire HTBI primers together with Arm-PCR of CDR3 regions. TCRdb fed the multiplex PCR reads into MiXCR, producing one record per CDR3 protein. Here the sample spans a few hundred thousand distinct CDR3 sequences, under 25% being singletons. The source was peripheral blood mononuclear cells (PBMCs), collected when the disease was refractory, from a patient treated with antithyroid drugs. The receptor source for this set is a female donor with Graves disease.

This clonotype was picked up many times. Possible read error: a much larger clone is one base away. The chain employs TRBV6-9 and TRBJ2-7; no clear D. With 3 bases removed from V and 7 bases from J, the gap between germline ends came to 10 bases. CDR1 and CDR2 (germline): MNHGY, SVAAGI. The CDR3 contains 12 residues. The CDR3 region has the DNA TGTGCCAGCAGTTACGGCCCGAGTGAGCAGTACTTC. This codes for CASSYGPSEQYF.

The chain employs TRBV7-9 and TRBJ2-7; D is possibly TRBD2 (7 bases). The V end lost 8 bases, the J end lost 2 bases, and 16 bases lay between the germline ends. The germline CDR1 and CDR2 sequences are SEHNR and FQNEAQ (reference sequence). CDR3 length: 14 amino acids. CDR3 protein: CASAGRGSPYEQYF. The CDR3 DNA is TGTGCCAGCGCGGGGAGGGGGAGCCCCTACGAGCAGTACTTC.

This clonotype appeared many times. V usage is TRBV20-1 and J usage is TRBJ2-5; 14 bases align to TRBD2. The CDR3 loop spans 16 amino acids. The germline gives CDR1 DFQATT, CDR2 SNEGSKA (reference sequence). With 3 bases clipped from V and 5 bases from J, the junction kept 8 bases outside the gene matches. The CDR3, as DNA: TGCAGTGCTAGCCGCGAGGGACTAGCGGGAGAGGAGACCCAGTACTTC. This encodes CSASREGLAGEETQYF.

The chain links TRBV19 to TRBJ2-2; 11 nucleotides match TRBD1. The ends lost 3 bases at V and 5 bases at J; junction bases unmatched: 8. Germline lookup yields CDR1 LNHDA and CDR2 SQIVND (reference sequence). The CDR3 contains 17 residues. This chain's CDR3 is CASSIGTGGSNTGELFF. The DNA for the CDR3 is TGTGCCAGTAGTATTGGGACAGGGGGAAGTAATACCGGGGAGCTGTTTTTT. Combining the CDR3 with reference TRBV19 and TRBJ2-2 gives the whole variable domain DGGITQSPKYLFRKEGQNVTLSCEQNLNHDAMYWYRQDPGQGLRLIYYSQIVNDFQKGDIAEGYSVSREKKESFPLTVTSAQKNPTAFYLCASSIGTGGSNTGELFFGEGSRLTVL.

This clonotype was detected ten times or more. V and J are TRBV28 and TRBJ2-7; 8 nucleotides match TRBD1. Trimming removed 6 bases from V and 2 bases from J; junction bases left unmatched: 9. Germline loops: CDR1 MDHEN, CDR2 SYDVKM. This CDR3 has 15 amino acids. The CDR3 loop is CASSRGTGLPYEQYF. In DNA form, the CDR3 reads TGTGCCAGCAGCAGGGGGACAGGCCTTCCCTACGAGCAGTACTTC.

This clonotype was detected ten times or more. This sequence joins TRBV2 and TRBJ1-5, with D unresolved. This CDR3 is built from 14 residues. The V end lost 4 bases, the J end lost 10 bases, and 17 bases lay between the germline ends. CDR1 SNHLY and CDR2 FYNNEI come from the germline V gene. The CDR3 loop reads CASSGSLARRPQHF. CDR3 in DNA: TGTGCCAGCAGTGGGAGTCTGGCCCGGAGACCCCAGCATTTT. Filled out from reference TRBV2 and TRBJ1-5, the complete variable domain reads EPEVTQTPSHQVTQMGQEVILRCVPISNHLYFYWYRQILGQKVEFLVSFYNNEISEKSEIFDDQFSVERPDGSNFTLKIRSTKLEDSAMYFCASSGSLARRPQHFGDGTRLSIL.

This clonotype was observed at least ten times. The chain uses TRBV12-3 or TRBV12-4 and TRBJ2-7, with a weak D call TRBD2 (6 bases). This CDR3 comprises 12 residues. Trimming took 2 bases from V and 6 from J, leaving 8 bases between them. The CDR3 coding sequence is TGTGCCAGCAGTTTACAGGGAGGCGAGCAGTACTTC. It specifies CASSLQGGEQYF.

This clonotype was counted many times. The V and J genes are TRBV28 and TRBJ1-5; 7 bases agree with TRBD1. V lost 4 bases, J lost 4 bases, and 7 bases stayed unmatched. CDR1 is MDHEN and CDR2 is SYDVKM in the germline V gene. The length of the CDR3 is 15 residues. Here the CDR3 DNA reads TGTGCCAGCAGTTCATGGACAGGTCAGAATCAGCCCCAGCATTTT. Translating it yields CASSSWTGQNQPQHF. The full variable domain, rest sourced from reference TRBV28 and TRBJ1-5, is DVKVTQSSRYLVKRTGEKVFLECVQDMDHENMFWYRQDPGLGLRLIYFSYDVKMKEKGDIPEGYSVSREKKERFSLILESASTNQTSMYLCASSSWTGQNQPQHFGDGTRLSIL.

This clonotype was seen at least ten times. This chain uses TRBV15 with TRBJ2-5; perhaps TRBD2 as D (5 bases). CDR1 and CDR2 (germline): LNHNV, YYDKDF (reference sequence). The CDR3 is 14 residues long. V dropped 3 bases and J dropped 7 bases, with 15 bases sitting between them. This CDR3 reads CATSRRAEAGTQYF. As DNA, the CDR3 is TGTGCCACCAGCAGGAGGGCAGAGGCGGGGACCCAGTACTTC.

This chain joins TRBV28 and TRBJ2-3; 12 positions match TRBD2. Germline V gene sequence: CDR1 MDHEN, CDR2 SYDVKM. The CDR3 sequence is 19 residues long. Trimming took 1 base from V and 2 from J; bases not matched to a gene: 10. CDR3 in amino acids: CASSLSGELAGGLTDTQYF. The CDR3 bases are TGTGCCAGCAGTTTATCTGGGGAACTAGCGGGAGGCCTCACAGATACGCAGTATTTT. The variable domain in full, with the rest retrieved from reference TRBV28 and TRBJ2-3, is DVKVTQSSRYLVKRTGEKVFLECVQDMDHENMFWYRQDPGLGLRLIYFSYDVKMKEKGDIPEGYSVSREKKERFSLILESASTNQTSMYLCASSLSGELAGGLTDTQYFGPGTRLTVL.

This clonotype was counted between two and nine times. The chain links TRBV9 to TRBJ2-7; 10 nucleotides line up with TRBD1. V dropped 3 bases and J dropped 5; count of bases not matched to a gene: 8. The CDR3 runs 15 residues. Germline assignment: CDR1 SGDLS and CDR2 YYNGEE. The CDR3 loop reads CASSGSTGGSDEQYF. DNA for the CDR3: TGTGCCAGCAGCGGATCGACAGGGGGCTCGGACGAGCAGTACTTC.

Worth noting for this clonotype: This sequence may be a read error, since a much larger clone differs from it by one base. The chain links TRBV27 to TRBJ1-1, with D uncertain. The CDR3 is 13 residues long. Germline lookup yields CDR1 MNHEY and CDR2 SMNVEV (reference sequence). DNA for the CDR3: TGTGCCAGCAGTTTTGGCTCGAACACTGAAGCTCTCTTT. As protein: CASSFGSNTEALF.

The chain has TRBV20-1 and TRBJ2-7; tentative D call: TRBD2 (7 bases). Germline V CDR1 and CDR2: DFQATT, SNEGSKA (reference sequence). V was pared by 2 bases and J by 3 bases, with 14 bases between. There are 14 residues in the CDR3. For the CDR3, the DNA is TGCAGTGCTAGAATCCAGGGGAGGGACTACGAGCAGTACTTC. It yields the protein CSARIQGRDYEQYF.

In this sample, this clonotype turned up many times. The chain is built from TRBV27 and TRBJ2-5; either TRBD1 or TRBD2 may fit D (5 bases each). Per germline, CDR1 MNHEY and CDR2 SMNVEV (reference sequence). V lost 2 bases to trimming and J lost 4 bases, with 14 bases between them. The CDR3 has 15 amino acids. The CDR3 nucleotides are TGTGCCAGCAGTTTAGGGGGAAATCCACGAGAGACCCAGTACTTC. This encodes CASSLGGNPRETQYF.

Worth noting for this clonotype: Since a much larger clone is just one base distant, this may be a read error. The V call is TRBV29-1, the J call TRBJ1-1; D possibly corresponds to TRBD1 (6 bases). The V gene's germline CDR1 is SQVTM and CDR2 ANQGSEA. The CDR3 consists of 12 residues. CDR3 amino acids: CSVKGVNTEALF. For the CDR3, the DNA is TGCAGCGTTAAGGGGGTGAACACTGAAGCTCTCTTT. Full variable domain (rest looked up from reference TRBV29-1 and TRBJ1-1): SAVISQKPSRDICQRGTSLTIQCQVDSQVTMMFWYRQQPGQSLTLIATANQGSEATYESGFVIDKFPISRPNLTFSTLTVSNMSPEDSSIYLCSVKGVNTEALFGQGTRLTVV.

This clonotype was recorded at least ten times. The gene calls are TRBV2 and TRBJ2-5; TRBD1 or TRBD2 may be the D gene (5 bases each). The CDR3 is made up of 14 amino acids. The ends were cut back, 1 base at V and 5 bases at J, with 11 bases in the middle. Germline V gives CDR1 SNHLY, CDR2 FYNNEI. The CDR3 nucleotides are TGTGCCAGCAGTGAAGTGGCAGGGAGCGAGACCCAGTACTTC. Translating gives CASSEVAGSETQYF.

This clonotype was observed a handful of times. The rearrangement uses TRBV4-3 and TRBJ1-2; TRBD1 might be the D (5 bases). This CDR3 comprises 16 residues. Germline CDR1 and CDR2: LGHNA and YSLEER. Trimming shortened V by 0 bases and J by 2 bases, and 13 bases separated the two germline ends. The CDR3, as DNA: TGCGCCAGCAGCCAAGATAGGGGCCGGTTAAACTATGGCTACACCTTC. Translating it yields CASSQDRGRLNYGYTF.

The rearrangement links TRBV7-2 to TRBJ1-1; D is uncertain. V lost 2 bases to trimming and J lost 6 bases, with 22 bases between them. Germline CDR1 reads SGHTA; CDR2 reads FQGNSA. CDR3 length: 17 residues. The CDR3 is CASSLPFAGKKWPEAFF. The CDR3 DNA reads as TGTGCCAGCAGCTTACCCTTTGCAGGTAAGAAGTGGCCTGAAGCTTTCTTT.

This clonotype was seen repeatedly, ten times or more. The chain links TRBV9 to TRBJ1-2; the D gene is possibly TRBD1 (6 bases). CDR1 is SGDLS, CDR2 YYNGEE, per germline. The CDR3 runs 14 residues. Trimming shortened V by 4 bases and J by 8 bases, and 18 bases separated the two germline ends. CDR3 in DNA: TGTGCCAGCAGCTCCCGGGCCCACGACAGGGGCTACACCTTC. This gives the protein CASSSRAHDRGYTF.